Listed below are T cell receptor beta chains from one sample, sequenced in a study of vaccination effects on CD4 cells after COVID-19. Their cognate antigens are unknown. Repertoires were generated with immunoSEQ multiplex PCR, while TCRdb's copy carries only in-frame clones and drops some. The sample consists of approximately 68,000 clones, 78% of them appearing once. Material: CD4+ T cells from PBMCs cultured with SARS-CoV-2 spike peptides, obtained before COVID-19 vaccination. The receptor source for this set is a human donor who received a COVID-19 vaccine. Each CDR3 is given with its conserved first and last residue. A D gene is named only where the DNA matches it firmly. Some rows mark clone size as missing; the rest say once, few, many or name a class of expanded clone.

v_call,d_call,j_call,clone_size,cdr3_nt,cdr3_aa
TRBV5-1,TRBD1,TRBJ2-5,NA,TGCGCCAGCAGCATAAGACCCGGGACAGGGGACGGAGAGACCCAGTACTTC,CASSIRPGTGDGETQYF
TRBV7-8,TRBD2,TRBJ2-5,NA,TGTGCCAGCAGCTTATATGCGGGGGGGGAGACCCAGTACTTC,CASSLYAGGETQYF
TRBV9,TRBD1,TRBJ2-3,NA,TGTGCCAGCAGCGTAGGTAAGGGGGCGATTGATACGCAGTATTTT,CASSVGKGAIDTQYF
TRBV7-2,NA,TRBJ1-3,NA,TGTGCCAGCAGCTTAGTGTCCTGGGGAAACACCATATATTTT,CASSLVSWGNTIYF
TRBV9,NA,TRBJ2-1,NA,TGTGCCAGCAGCGCTGCCGGGACGGAATACAATGAGCAGTTCTTC,CASSAAGTEYNEQFF
TRBV29-1,TRBD1,TRBJ1-5,NA,TGCAGCGTTGGGGGGACAGGGGATCAGCCCCAGCATTTT,CSVGGTGDQPQHF
TRBV9,TRBD2,TRBJ2-5,NA,TGTGCCAGCAGCGGGTATCTCGGGGGGGCCTTCGGAGAGACCCAGTACTTC,CASSGYLGGAFGETQYF
TRBV23-1,NA,TRBJ2-5,NA,TGCGCCAGCAGTCAGCTTTGTGTGAGGGTGGGTAGAGAGACCCAGTACTTC,CASSQLCVRVGRETQYF
TRBV6-5,TRBD1,TRBJ2-2,NA,TGTGCCAGCAGTTCGCGGACAGGGGGCGACACCGGGGAGCTGTTTTTT,CASSSRTGGDTGELFF
TRBV11-2,NA,TRBJ1-2,NA,TGTGCCAGCAGCTTAGTTGACTTCAACTATGGCTACACCTTC,CASSLVDFNYGYTF
TRBV3-1/TRBV3-2,NA,TRBJ1-5,few,TGTGCCAGCAGCCAAGAAGGGGGGGCGGGGAGCAATCAGCCCCAGCATTTT,CASSQEGGAGSNQPQHF
TRBV5-1,TRBD1,TRBJ2-5,NA,TGCGCCAGCAGCTCGGACAGGGGGCTGGTCGAGACCCAGTACTTC,CASSSDRGLVETQYF
TRBV6-2/TRBV6-3,TRBD1,TRBJ2-4,few,TGTGCCAGCAGTGATAAGGGACAGCTAGCCAAAAACATTCAGTACTTC,CASSDKGQLAKNIQYF
TRBV10-3,TRBD1,TRBJ1-3,NA,TGTGCCAGCAACAGGGGCACCACTGGAAACACCATATATTTT,CASNRGTTGNTIYF
TRBV9,TRBD1,TRBJ1-2,NA,TGTGCCAGCAGCGAGGGGCCGGGTCAACAGGGGTATGGCTACACCTTC,CASSEGPGQQGYGYTF
TRBV2,NA,TRBJ2-5,NA,TGTGCCAGCAGTGACAGGGCAGAGACCCAGTACTTC,CASSDRAETQYF
TRBV9,TRBD1,TRBJ2-2,NA,TGTGCCAGCAGCGGTTACAGGGGTCGCGAACCAAACACCGGGGAGCTGTTTTTT,CASSGYRGREPNTGELFF
TRBV18,NA,TRBJ2-2,NA,TGTGCCAGCTCACCAGGGGGCGCGAACACCGGGGAGCTGTTTTTT,CASSPGGANTGELFF
TRBV5-1,NA,TRBJ2-5,NA,TGCGCCAGCAGCTCCGATGTTGGGACCCAGTACTTC,CASSSDVGTQYF
TRBV28,NA,TRBJ1-3,few,TGTGCCAGCTACTCCAGTAACACCATATATTTT,CASYSSNTIYF
TRBV3-1/TRBV3-2,NA,TRBJ1-5,NA,TGTGCCAGCAGCCAACAGGGACTTGGGGATCAGCCCCAGCATTTT,CASSQQGLGDQPQHF
TRBV7-3,NA,TRBJ2-5,NA,TGTGCCAGCAGCTTAGCGGGGAGAGGGGAGACCCAGTACTTC,CASSLAGRGETQYF
TRBV9,NA,TRBJ2-1,NA,TGTGCCAGCAGCTCCAGTGGGGGGCGGGGCTACAATGAGCAGTTCTTC,CASSSSGGRGYNEQFF
TRBV5-1,TRBD1,TRBJ1-2,NA,TGCGCCAGCAGCCCTGGGACAGGGGGCAGCTATGGCTACACCTTC,CASSPGTGGSYGYTF
TRBV19,NA,TRBJ2-1,NA,TGTGCCAGTACGGGGCAGGTCTACAATGAGCAGTTCTTC,CASTGQVYNEQFF
TRBV6-5,TRBD1,TRBJ1-6,NA,TGTGCCAGCAGCCCAGGGACAGGGAGGGATTCACCCCTCCACTTT,CASSPGTGRDSPLHF
TRBV5-1,NA,TRBJ1-2,NA,TGCGCCAGCAGCGAGCTCAACTATGGCTACACCTTC,CASSELNYGYTF
TRBV7-7,NA,TRBJ2-5,NA,TGTGCCAGCAGCTTACGGGGGTTTGGAGAGACCCAGTACTTC,CASSLRGFGETQYF
TRBV5-6,NA,TRBJ2-1,NA,TGTGCCAGCAGTTTGGGCTCCTACAATGAGCAGTTCTTC,CASSLGSYNEQFF
TRBV13,NA,TRBJ1-3,NA,TGTGCCACCAGACGGGACCCAGGAAACACCATATATTTT,CATRRDPGNTIYF
TRBV18,NA,TRBJ1-3,NA,TGTGCCAGCTCACTGGACGCGCTAATAGGGGACACCATATATTTT,CASSLDALIGDTIYF
TRBV6-5,TRBD1,TRBJ1-4,NA,TGTGCCAGCGTTAGACAGGGGGGGAATGAAAAACTGTTTTTT,CASVRQGGNEKLFF
TRBV11-1,NA,TRBJ1-1,NA,TGTGCCAGCAGCTTGGAGGACACGGTTTCGGAAGCTTTCTTT,CASSLEDTVSEAFF
TRBV18,NA,TRBJ1-6,NA,TGTGCCAGCTCACCCACTAGACGGGGGGCACGTAATTCACCCCTCCACTTT,CASSPTRRGARNSPLHF
TRBV27,NA,TRBJ1-6,once,TGTGCCAGCAGTTTACGGGAGGGGTGGAGGAATTCACCCCTCCACTTT,CASSLREGWRNSPLHF
TRBV30,NA,TRBJ1-6,few,TGTGCGATACACTTCGGACAGCGCTATAATTCACCCCTCCACTTT,CAIHFGQRYNSPLHF
TRBV5-5,NA,TRBJ1-5,NA,TGTGCCAGCAGCTTTAGAGCGGATCAGCCCCAGCATTTT,CASSFRADQPQHF
TRBV24-1,NA,TRBJ2-5,NA,TGTGCCACCAGTGATTCTGGCTACAGAGATAAAGAGACCCAGTACTTC,CATSDSGYRDKETQYF
TRBV5-4,NA,TRBJ1-1,NA,TGTGCCAGCAGCTTTAGCCTCTCACGGAACACTGAAGCTTTCTTT,CASSFSLSRNTEAFF